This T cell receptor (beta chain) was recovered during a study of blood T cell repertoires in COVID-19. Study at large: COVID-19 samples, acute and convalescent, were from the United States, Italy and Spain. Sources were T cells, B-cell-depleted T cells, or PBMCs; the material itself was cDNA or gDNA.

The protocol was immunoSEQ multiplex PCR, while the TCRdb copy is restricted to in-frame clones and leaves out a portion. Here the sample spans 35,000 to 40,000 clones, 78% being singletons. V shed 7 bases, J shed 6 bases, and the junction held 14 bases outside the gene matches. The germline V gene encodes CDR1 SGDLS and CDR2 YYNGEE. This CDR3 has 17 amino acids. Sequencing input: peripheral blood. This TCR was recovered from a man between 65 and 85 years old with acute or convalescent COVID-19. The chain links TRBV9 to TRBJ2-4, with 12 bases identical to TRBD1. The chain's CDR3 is CASRLSGTGGEGNIQYF. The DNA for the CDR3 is TGTGCCAGCCGCCTGTCCGGGACAGGGGGCGAGGGAAACATTCAGTACTTC. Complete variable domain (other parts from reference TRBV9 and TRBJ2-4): DSGVTQTPKHLITATGQRVTLRCSPRSGDLSVYWYQQSLDQGLQFLIQYYNGEERAKGNILERFSAQQFPDLHSELNLSSLELGDSALYFCASRLSGTGGEGNIQYFGAGTRLSVL.